This passage covers 28 T cell receptor beta chains from one sample sequenced in a study of blood T cells in healthy people across ages. Then a second PCR, running roughly 7 to 11 cycles, was carried out with a sample-barcoded 5' primer and a J-beta primer mix. One entry per CDR3 protein results from TCRdb running MiXCR on the 5' RACE reads. The profile shows about 680,000 distinct CDR3 sequences, about half of them singletons. Source material: blood. The receptors were sampled from a woman aged 60-70 years in good health.

This clonotype was picked up a small number of times. The chain uses TRBV7-2 and TRBJ2-4; a possible D gene is TRBD2 (5 bases). V dropped 8 bases and J dropped 6 bases, with 14 bases sitting between them. Looked up from germline, CDR1 is SGHTA and CDR2 is FQGNSA. This CDR3 has 13 amino acids. CDR3 bases: TGTGCCAGCCGCGGGTCCGGTTTAAACATTCAGTACTTC. Translating gives CASRGSGLNIQYF. The full variable domain, rest sourced from reference TRBV7-2 and TRBJ2-4, is GAGVSQSPSNKVTEKGKDVELRCDPISGHTALYWYRQSLGQGLEFLIYFQGNSAPDKSGLPSDRFSAERTGGSVSTLTIQRTQQEDSAVYLCASRGSGLNIQYFGAGTRLSVL.

The rearrangement joins TRBV28 to TRBJ2-3; 9 bases are shared with TRBD2. V dropped 0 bases and J dropped 3; count of bases not matched to a gene: 10. The CDR3 spans 18 residues. Germline assignment: CDR1 MDHEN and CDR2 SYDVKM. The CDR3 spells CASSLWALAGATTDTQYF. Written as DNA, the CDR3 is TGTGCCAGCAGTTTATGGGCTTTAGCGGGAGCCACGACAGATACGCAGTATTTT.

There are many counts of this clonotype. The chain has TRBV10-3 and TRBJ2-3; D gene uncertain. The CDR3 is made up of 10 amino acids. Trimming removed 8 bases at V and 7 bases at J, with 7 bases between. Germline-derived CDR1 and CDR2 are ENHRY and SYGVKD. The DNA for the CDR3 is TGTGCCATCGGAGAATATACGCAGTATTTT. The encoded protein is CAIGEYTQYF.

The chain carries TRBV9 and TRBJ2-2, with TRBD2 matching 8 bases. The V gene's germline CDR1 is SGDLS and CDR2 YYNGEE. The CDR3 is made up of 16 amino acids. The V and J ends lost 0 bases and 5 bases, in that order; junction bases with no gene match: 6. The CDR3 region has the DNA TGTGCCAGCAGCGTAGTCGGGAGGGCCATGACCGGGGAGCTGTTTTTT. Encoded protein: CASSVVGRAMTGELFF.

The chain combines TRBV7-9 with TRBJ1-4; D possibly corresponds to TRBD1 (6 bases). Trimming shortened V by 11 bases and J by 7 bases, and 17 bases separated the two germline ends. There are 13 residues in the CDR3. Germline V gene lookup returns CDR1 SEHNR and CDR2 FQNEAQ (reference sequence). The chain's CDR3 is CAGQFGGFEKLFF. The CDR3 DNA follows: TGTGCCGGACAGTTCGGGGGATTTGAAAAACTGTTTTTT.

V usage is TRBV4-3 and J usage is TRBJ1-6; 8 bases agree with TRBD1. Germline CDR1 reads LGHNA; CDR2 reads YSLEER. The CDR3 is 16 amino acids. The ends lost 3 bases at V and 4 bases at J; junction bases unmatched: 5. The CDR3 coding sequence is TGCGCCAGCAGCCAGGGGACAGGAGAGTATAATTCACCCCTCCACTTT. Its protein product is CASSQGTGEYNSPLHF.

In its sample, this clonotype was seen a few times. The genes are TRBV20-1 and TRBJ2-5, with 12 bases that match TRBD2. After removal of 3 bases from V and 4 bases from J, the junction contained 9 bases not matched to a gene. Germline V CDR1 and CDR2: DFQATT, SNEGSKA (reference sequence). This CDR3 contains 16 residues. CDR3 DNA: TGCAGTGCTAGGTCAGGACTAGCGGGATACCGAGAGACCCAGTACTTC. This encodes CSARSGLAGYRETQYF.

This clonotype was detected a few times. The rearrangement uses TRBV20-1 and TRBJ2-5; TRBD2 aligns across 9 bases. The V gene's germline CDR1 is DFQATT and CDR2 SNEGSKA (reference sequence). The CDR3 runs to 13 residues. Trimming removed 0 bases from V and 5 bases from J; junction bases left unmatched: 1. The CDR3 is CSARDSGSETQYF. The CDR3 DNA reads TGCAGTGCTAGAGATAGCGGGAGCGAGACCCAGTACTTC.

This clonotype was detected only once. The CDR3 region is CSAPDGTSGTYEQYF. The CDR3, as DNA: TGCAGTGCCCCGGACGGGACTAGCGGGACCTACGAGCAGTACTTC. V usage is TRBV20-1 and J usage is TRBJ2-5; 13 bases are a match to TRBD2. The J call may be incorrect, as the DNA end agrees better with TRBJ2-7. Looked up from germline, CDR1 is DFQATT and CDR2 is SNEGSKA (reference sequence). The CDR3 spans 15 residues.

The gene calls are TRBV7-3 and TRBJ1-2, with 8 positions matching TRBD1. The germline gives CDR1 SGHTA, CDR2 FQGTGA. The CDR3 extends over 14 amino acids. The V gene end was trimmed by 2 bases and the J gene end by 7 bases; junction bases not matched to a gene: 6. CDR3 sequence (DNA): TGTGCCAGCAGCTTAGACAGGGGAGGAATTGGCTACACCTTC. Protein sequence: CASSLDRGGIGYTF.

The chain couples TRBV28 to TRBJ1-5; D not resolved. The ends were cut back, 8 bases at V and 3 bases at J, with 14 bases in the middle. CDR3 length: 14 amino acids. Germline CDR1 and CDR2: MDHEN and SYDVKM. The CDR3 spells CASESRFFNQPQHF. CDR3 sequence (DNA): TGTGCCAGCGAAAGCCGATTCTTCAATCAGCCCCAGCATTTT.

This clonotype was observed a handful of times. The chain joins TRBV19 to TRBJ2-7; D might be TRBD2 (6 bases). The V gene's germline CDR1 is LNHDA and CDR2 SQIVND (reference sequence). V shed 3 bases and J shed 2 bases, with 17 bases lying between them. This CDR3 is built from 16 residues. CDR3 sequence reads: CASSINIPGTPYEQYF. In nucleotides, the CDR3 is TGTGCCAGTAGTATTAACATTCCAGGGACTCCCTACGAGCAGTACTTC.

V usage is TRBV7-2 and J usage is TRBJ2-1; TRBD2 aligns across 8 bases. Germline V CDR1 and CDR2: SGHTA, FQGNSA. Losses at the gene ends were 5 bases for V and 6 bases for J; bases not matched to a gene: 9. The CDR3 contains 15 residues. The CDR3 region has the DNA TGTGCCAGCAGCGCCAGCGGGAGTTGGGGCAATGAGCAGTTCTTC. It is translated as CASSASGSWGNEQFF.

The table lists this clonotype with a few counts. The chain has TRBV9 and TRBJ2-5; D may match TRBD1 or TRBD2 (5 bases each). Trimming took 0 bases from V and 1 from J, leaving 13 bases between them. CDR1 and CDR2 from the germline V gene are SGDLS and YYNGEE. The CDR3 consists of 16 residues. The CDR3 nucleotides are TGTGCCAGCAGCGTAGCTCGGGGCACGACCCAAGAGACCCAGTACTTC. It specifies CASSVARGTTQETQYF.

The chain joins TRBV12-3 or TRBV12-4 to TRBJ1-2; the D is unclear. Trimming removed 5 bases at V and 6 bases at J, with 10 bases between. The length of the CDR3 is 12 residues. The CDR3 region is CASSQYRHGYTF. CDR3 nucleotides: TGTGCCAGCAGTCAGTACAGACATGGCTACACCTTC.

CDR3 DNA: TGTGCCAGCAGCCCTCGGGAGCGGCGCACAGATACGCAGTATTTT. It yields the protein CASSPRERRTDTQYF. The rearrangement links TRBV13 to TRBJ2-3, with D possibly matching TRBD2 (6 bases). The V and J ends lost 5 bases and 1 base respectively, with 13 bases between them. This CDR3 contains 15 residues. Germline CDR1 reads PRHDT; CDR2 reads FYEKMQ (reference sequence).

Concerning this clonotype: Germline is not matched at one junction end, which may reflect a read error. This sequence joins TRBV12-3 or TRBV12-4 and TRBJ2-1; 11 bases are shared with TRBD2. CDR3 length: 16 residues. The DNA for the CDR3 is TGTGCCAGCAGTGTAGCGGGAGGGCCGAAGAGGAATGAGCAGTTCTTC. Protein product: CASSVAGGPKRNEQFF.

There are a few counts of this clonotype. The rearrangement joins TRBV5-1 to TRBJ2-1, with D possibly matching TRBD1 (7 bases). The CDR3 sequence is 15 residues long. V gave up 4 bases and J gave up 4 bases, with 15 bases separating them. In germline, CDR1 is SGHRS, CDR2 YFSETQ. CDR3 sequence reads: CASSPDRAGYNEQFF. CDR3 coding DNA: TGCGCCAGCAGCCCCGACAGGGCGGGGTACAATGAGCAGTTCTTC. Full variable domain (rest looked up from reference TRBV5-1 and TRBJ2-1): KAGVTQTPRYLIKTRGQQVTLSCSPISGHRSVSWYQQTPGQGLQFLFEYFSETQRNKGNFPGRFSGRQFSNSRSEMNVSTLELGDSALYLCASSPDRAGYNEQFFGPGTRLTVL.

This clonotype was detected many times. V gene TRBV10-3 combines with J gene TRBJ2-7; TRBD1 aligns across 7 bases. J gave up 0 bases and V 4 bases, and 3 bases lay outside the gene matches. The CDR3 length is 14 residues. Germline loops: CDR1 ENHRY, CDR2 SYGVKD. In nucleotides, the CDR3 is TGTGCCATCAGTGTGAGGGACAGCTCCTACGAGCAGTACTTC. Translating it yields CAISVRDSSYEQYF.

V and J are TRBV12-3 or TRBV12-4 and TRBJ1-5; D unclear. Trimming took 5 bases from V and 3 from J, leaving 11 bases between them. There are 14 residues in the CDR3. DNA of the CDR3: TGTGCCAGCAGTCTAACAAGGGCCAATCAGCCCCAGCATTTT. Translating it yields CASSLTRANQPQHF.

Only a few counts were recorded for this clonotype. The chain employs TRBV27 and TRBJ2-7; D assignment may be TRBD1 or TRBD2 (5 bases each). Trimming took 6 bases from V and 2 from J, leaving 14 bases between them. Germline assignment: CDR1 MNHEY and CDR2 SMNVEV (reference sequence). CDR3 size: 14 residues. The CDR3 nucleotides are TGTGCCAGCAGAGGGGCCAGAGGGACCTACGAGCAGTACTTC. Encoded protein: CASRGARGTYEQYF.

The chain uses TRBV27 and TRBJ2-1; either TRBD1 or TRBD2 may fit D (5 bases each). Trimming left V 8 bases short and J 8 bases short, with 19 bases between. Germline CDR1 reads MNHEY; CDR2 reads SMNVEV (reference sequence). This CDR3 spans 14 amino acids. CDR3 sequence: CASVPDRRDHEQFF. The CDR3 DNA is TGTGCCAGCGTACCTGATAGAAGGGACCATGAGCAGTTCTTC.

The chain is built from TRBV3-1 and TRBJ2-1, with TRBD2 matching 8 bases. The CDR3 totals 14 residues. Per germline, CDR1 LGHDT and CDR2 YNNKEL (reference sequence). J gave up 5 bases and V 4 bases, and 4 bases lay outside the gene matches. CDR3 amino acids: CASSRAGGDNEQFF. The CDR3 bases are TGTGCCAGCAGCCGGGCGGGAGGAGACAATGAGCAGTTCTTC.

A note on this clonotype: A much more abundant neighbour one base away suggests this may be a read error. This rearrangement joins TRBV20-1 to TRBJ2-1; D is uncertain. The assigned J gene may be wrong: the sequence end matches TRBJ2-7 better. CDR1 DFQATT and CDR2 SNEGSKA come from the germline V gene (reference sequence). The CDR3 length is 14 residues. CDR3 sequence reads: CSAPPLGSYNEQYF. As DNA, the CDR3 is TGCAGTGCTCCCCCGTTGGGATCCTACAATGAGCAGTACTTC.

For this clonotype: Given a much more abundant clone one base away, this may be a read error. The V call is TRBV4-2, the J call TRBJ2-7, with 7 bases identical to TRBD2. Germline CDR1 LGHNA, CDR2 YNFKEQ. CDR3 length: 16 amino acids. V was clipped by 0 bases and J by 7 bases; unmatched bases: 12. The CDR3 reads CASSQEGGAWGNEQYF. DNA for the CDR3: TGTGCCAGCAGCCAAGAGGGAGGGGCCTGGGGCAATGAGCAGTACTTC.

The J gene is TRBJ2-7, the V gene TRBV7-2; the D is unclear. The V gene's germline CDR1 is SGHTA and CDR2 FQGNSA. The CDR3 covers 15 residues. With 1 base removed from V and 0 bases from J, the gap between germline ends came to 10 bases. This CDR3 is CASSLVGSNSYEQYF. CDR3 coding DNA: TGTGCCAGCAGCTTAGTAGGCAGCAACTCCTACGAGCAGTACTTC.

A remark on this clonotype: One end of the junction varies from germline; a read error may be responsible. This chain uses TRBV7-9 with TRBJ1-2; 8 positions agree with TRBD1. The CDR3 length is 15 residues. Germline V gene lookup returns CDR1 SEHNR and CDR2 FQNEAQ (reference sequence). The CDR3 loop reads CASSSTGEENYSYTF. The CDR3 DNA reads as TGTGCCAGCAGCTCGACAGGGGAGGAGAACTATAGCTACACCTTC.

The table lists this clonotype with a few counts. J is TRBJ2-1 and V is TRBV12-3 or TRBV12-4; 10 bases fit TRBD2. The CDR3 is made up of 14 amino acids. J gave up 7 bases and V 5 bases, and 5 bases lay outside the gene matches. CDR3 residues: CASSQGLALNEQFF. The CDR3 bases are TGTGCCAGCAGTCAGGGACTAGCGTTGAATGAGCAGTTCTTC.